These T cell receptor beta chains were read from a single sample in a study of T cell responses to AZD1222 COVID-19 vaccine. Only in-frame clones appear in the TCRdb table, and some are missing; sequencing was by immunoSEQ multiplex PCR. The table shows around 100,000 clones, with around 81% occurring only once. The specimen was peripheral blood, collected on day 0 of AZD1222 vaccination. These receptors all come from an adult in good health. Both conserved end residues are trimmed from each CDR3.

CDR3 protein: ASSPDSNQPQH
V gene: TRBV18

CDR3 protein: ASTRSDRDNSPLH
V gene: TRBV27

CDR3 protein: ASSTTGTGGGYT
V gene: TRBV7-8

CDR3 protein: ASAPRAGIRLGNTIY
V gene: TRBV27

CDR3 protein: ASRGTGGWETQY
V gene: TRBV6-5

CDR3 protein: ASVGQGNYGYT
V gene: TRBV6-5

CDR3 protein: ASRRAKRETQY
V gene: TRBV7-3

CDR3 protein: ASSEFVSYEQY
V gene: TRBV2

CDR3 protein: ASSLRGGRNQPQH
V gene: TRBV28

CDR3 protein: ASSTPPEPQH
V gene: TRBV19

CDR3 protein: ASSLGTRGQAFYGYT
V gene: TRBV5-1

CDR3 protein: ASSPREAGELF
V gene: TRBV18

CDR3 protein: ASSPLGQGADTEAF
V gene: TRBV14

CDR3 protein: ASSLEPGTSYEQY
V gene: TRBV5-1

CDR3 protein: ASSPTGASYGYT
V gene: TRBV4-2

CDR3 protein: AHSPGYGYT
V gene: TRBV28

CDR3 protein: SGGQGIDTIY
V gene: TRBV29-1

CDR3 protein: ASSLRADAFDEQY
V gene: TRBV28

CDR3 protein: ASSRPVGGNSPLH
V gene: TRBV5-6

CDR3 protein: ASSLSREQY
V gene: TRBV28

CDR3 protein: ASSAPGGTYNEQF
V gene: TRBV23-1

CDR3 protein: ASSLSGNTEAF
V gene: TRBV28

CDR3 protein: ATSDFRGSGYT
V gene: TRBV24-1

CDR3 protein: ASRATPWDSPLH
V gene: TRBV19

CDR3 protein: ASRRTGNTEAF
V gene: TRBV2

CDR3 protein: ASSLEGTTNEQF
V gene: TRBV27

CDR3 protein: ASSYALRPTEQY
V gene: TRBV6-2/TRBV6-3

CDR3 protein: ASSLGGRPTGELF
V gene: TRBV7-6

CDR3 protein: ASSPTGYAGYT
V gene: TRBV6-5

CDR3 protein: ASSFGGSGNFYEQY
V gene: TRBV11-2

CDR3 protein: ASSGFYTGELF
V gene: TRBV25-1

CDR3 protein: ASSLSQNGYT
V gene: TRBV7-9

CDR3 protein: ASSYFASYNEQF
V gene: TRBV6-5

CDR3 protein: ASSFGRGDEAF
V gene: TRBV7-2

CDR3 protein: ASSQEGGTEAF
V gene: TRBV4-2

CDR3 protein: ASSRGLAANNEQF
V gene: TRBV4-1

CDR3 protein: ASSIPGTGKGYT
V gene: TRBV19

CDR3 protein: ASSIPGKGQADTQY
V gene: TRBV19

CDR3 protein: ASSFYNEQF
V gene: TRBV12-3/TRBV12-4

CDR3 protein: ASSRGFEETQY
V gene: TRBV27

CDR3 protein: ASSLAELYEQY
V gene: TRBV7-2

CDR3 protein: ASSDSGRNQPQH
V gene: TRBV6-4